The 12 T cell receptor beta chains listed next were all sequenced from one sample in a study of CD4 T cells in relation to SARS-CoV-2 and coronaviruses (dated by TCRdb to 2020 to 2023). Their specific antigens are unknown. To prepare the library, the immunoSEQ multiplex PCR assay was applied. The clones in this table, taken by TCRdb from immuneACCESS, are in-frame only. Not every clone is retained; where verified, under half of the shortfall comes from an unresolved V gene, and the cause of the rest is unknown. This sample gives more than 35,000 clones in total; over 70% of them show up just once. The ten largest clonotypes hold about a fifth of the sample. The sample was memory CD4+ T cells from PBMCs, cultured in vitro. This specimen's cell subset or site label, per the study, means: memory (non-naive) CD4+ T cells. The receptor set was obtained from an adult with COVID-19.

V usage is TRBV7-3 and J usage is TRBJ2-1; 9 positions agree with TRBD2. The CDR3 totals 17 residues. Germline CDR1 SGHTA, CDR2 FQGTGA. Losses at the gene ends were 0 bases for V and 5 bases for J; bases not matched to a gene: 8. The CDR3 is CASSLTAAGGSDNEQFF. The DNA for the CDR3 is TGTGCCAGCAGCTTAACGGCGGCGGGAGGGTCGGACAATGAGCAGTTCTTC.

This chain uses TRBV28 with TRBJ2-5; unclear D gene. Germline V gene sequence: CDR1 MDHEN, CDR2 SYDVKM. V lost 0 bases and J lost 2, with 19 bases in between. The CDR3 is 18 residues long. The CDR3 here is CASSLWDPFSGTQETQYF. The CDR3, as DNA: TGTGCCAGCAGTTTATGGGACCCCTTTTCGGGTACACAAGAGACCCAGTACTTC.

The chain employs TRBV6-4 and TRBJ2-3, with 7 bases lining up with TRBD2. The CDR3 loop spans 14 amino acids. Trimming at V came to 2 bases and at J to 1 base, leaving 0 bases not matched to a gene. Per the germline V gene, CDR1 is MRHNA and CDR2 is SNTAGT. The CDR3 DNA reads as TGTGCCAGCAGTGACGCGGGAGGCACAGATACGCAGTATTTT. Translating gives CASSDAGGTDTQYF.

In this sample, this clone turned up a few times. V usage is TRBV15 and J usage is TRBJ2-7, with TRBD2 as a possible D gene (5 bases). Deletions cut 2 bases from V and 7 bases from J, with 9 bases between. The CDR3 sequence is 12 residues long. Germline V gene data show CDR1 as LNHNV and CDR2 as YYDKDF (reference sequence). The CDR3 DNA follows: TGTGCCACCAGCAGAACGGCGGGTGAGCAGTACTTC. This encodes CATSRTAGEQYF. Based on the CDR3 plus reference TRBV15 and TRBJ2-7, the full variable domain is DAMVIQNPRYQVTQFGKPVTLSCSQTLNHNVMYWYQQKSSQAPKLLFHYYDKDFNNEADTPDNFQSRRPNTSFCFLDIRSPGLGDTAMYLCATSRTAGEQYFGPGTRLTVT.

The rearrangement links TRBV28 to TRBJ1-1, with D unresolved. The V gene's germline CDR1 is MDHEN and CDR2 SYDVKM. This CDR3 contains 16 residues. V gave up 7 bases and J gave up 7 bases, with 25 bases separating them. CDR3 bases: TGTGCCAGCAAAACCTCAATGATCGCCGCTGCAGGTGAAGCTTTCTTT. This sequence encodes CASKTSMIAAAGEAFF.

The V gene is TRBV5-4, the J gene TRBJ2-3; D may be TRBD2 (6 bases). From germline, CDR1 is SGHNT and CDR2 YYREEE (reference sequence). The CDR3 is 12 amino acids. Trimming removed 4 bases at V and 6 bases at J, with 9 bases between. CDR3 nucleotide sequence: TGTGCCAGCAGCCGGACTAAGGATACGCAGTATTTT. Encoded protein: CASSRTKDTQYF.

V gene TRBV28 combines with J gene TRBJ1-1; a possible D gene is TRBD1 (5 bases). CDR3 length: 16 residues. Trimming left V 3 bases short and J 2 bases short, with 16 bases between. Germline-derived CDR1 and CDR2 are MDHEN and SYDVKM. CDR3 protein: CASSLDRQQQNTEAFF. Written as DNA, the CDR3 is TGTGCCAGCAGTTTGGACCGACAGCAACAAAACACTGAAGCTTTCTTT.

The chain joins TRBV5-4 to TRBJ2-1; D remains unclear. V was pared by 0 bases and J by 0 bases, with 10 bases between. Germline CDR1 reads SGHNT; CDR2 reads YYREEE (reference sequence). The CDR3 loop spans 16 amino acids. DNA for the CDR3: TGTGCCAGCAGCTTGGAACTATTAAGCTCCTACAATGAGCAGTTCTTC. This gives the protein CASSLELLSSYNEQFF.

The rearrangement joins TRBV7-3 to TRBJ2-2; no definite D call. V was pared by 3 bases and J by 1 base, with 9 bases between. The CDR3 is 15 residues long. Germline V gene data show CDR1 as SGHTA and CDR2 as FQGTGA. The CDR3 is CASSFDTLNTGELFF. The DNA of the CDR3 is TGTGCCAGCAGCTTTGACACCTTGAACACCGGGGAGCTGTTTTTT.

The chain carries TRBV11-3 and TRBJ2-3; either TRBD1 or TRBD2 may supply D (5 bases each). The germline V and J ends were trimmed by 4 bases and 9 bases, with 17 bases remaining between them. Germline V CDR1 and CDR2: SGHNT, YENEEA. The CDR3 spans 14 residues. CDR3 sequence: CASSSGPETVTQYF. CDR3 bases: TGTGCCAGCAGCTCGGGGCCCGAGACAGTGACGCAGTATTTT.

DNA of the CDR3: TGCGCCAGCAGCTTAGAACTAGCGGGAGTAAGCGAGCAGTACTTC. Its translation is CASSLELAGVSEQYF. This sequence joins TRBV5-1 and TRBJ2-7; TRBD2 agrees at 11 bases. The V gene's germline CDR1 is SGHRS and CDR2 YFSETQ. Trimming removed 2 bases from V and 6 bases from J; junction bases left unmatched: 7. This CDR3 has 15 amino acids.

The chain links TRBV28 to TRBJ2-5; 9 bases align to TRBD2. Germline V CDR1 and CDR2: MDHEN, SYDVKM. Trimming removed 4 bases from V and 5 bases from J; junction bases left unmatched: 8. This CDR3 contains 15 residues. The CDR3 coding sequence is TGTGCCAGCAGTTCCAATAGCGGGAGTTGGGAGACCCAGTACTTC. It is translated as CASSSNSGSWETQYF.